This entry lists 31 T cell receptor beta chains sequenced from one sample in a study of T cell responses to AZD1222 COVID-19 vaccine. Data came from immunoSEQ multiplex PCR; TCRdb stores just in-frame clones and leaves some out. The sample yields 88,000 or so clones, 89% seen once. Sequenced here: peripheral blood, sampled on day 0 of AZD1222 vaccination. These receptors were taken from an adult in good health.

This chain joins TRBV6-5 and TRBJ2-5; D is unclear. The germline gives CDR1 MNHEY, CDR2 SVGAGI. The CDR3 contains 16 residues. Trimming removed 0 bases from V and 5 bases from J, with 16 bases in between. CDR3 sequence reads: CASSYSFTQRVETQYF. The CDR3 bases are TGTGCCAGCAGTTACTCCTTTACCCAAAGGGTGGAGACCCAGTACTTC.

This clone was recorded once. V is TRBV3-1 (or the pseudogene TRBV3-2) and J is TRBJ1-4; 8 positions agree with TRBD1. CDR3 length equals 14 residues. Trimming took 4 bases from V and 5 from J; bases not matched to a gene: 3. Germline V CDR1 and CDR2: LGHDT, YNNKEL (reference sequence). CDR3 bases: TGTGCCAGCAGCCTCGGACAGGGAAATGAAAAACTGTTTTTT. Protein sequence: CASSLGQGNEKLFF.

This sequence joins TRBV28 and TRBJ1-2; D possibly corresponds to TRBD1 (5 bases). Per the germline V gene, CDR1 is MDHEN and CDR2 is SYDVKM. V lost 2 bases and J 8 bases, leaving 12 bases between the germline ends. The CDR3 covers 13 residues. CDR3 amino acids: CASSLGVGDGYTF. The CDR3 DNA is TGTGCCAGCAGTTTAGGCGTGGGGGACGGCTACACCTTC.

The chain uses TRBV7-9 and TRBJ2-5; D remains ambiguous. Germline assignment: CDR1 SEHNR and CDR2 FQNEAQ (reference sequence). V was pared by 5 bases and J by 1 base, with 5 bases between. The CDR3 extends over 12 amino acids. The CDR3 coding sequence is TGTGCCAGCAGCCTCACCCAAGAGACCCAGTACTTC. It yields the protein CASSLTQETQYF.

The count of this clone is one. The CDR3 here is CASSEVAGTYNSPLHF. The CDR3 DNA follows: TGTGCCAGCAGTGAAGTGGCCGGGACGTATAATTCACCCCTCCACTTT. The V gene is TRBV25-1, the J gene TRBJ1-6, with D maybe TRBD1 (5 bases). Trimming removed 2 bases at V and 4 bases at J, with 12 bases between. Germline V gene sequence: CDR1 MGHDK, CDR2 SYGVNS. The CDR3 totals 16 residues.

The V gene is TRBV20-1, the J gene TRBJ2-2, with 8 bases lining up with TRBD2. The germline V gene has CDR1 DFQATT and CDR2 SNEGSKA (reference sequence). The CDR3 has 15 residues. With V trimmed by 3 bases and J by 0 bases, 3 bases remained unmatched. The CDR3 reads CSASSGKANTGELFF. CDR3 in DNA: TGCAGTGCTAGTAGCGGGAAAGCGAACACCGGGGAGCTGTTTTTT.

This chain uses TRBV21-1 with TRBJ2-5. TRBV21-1 is a listed pseudogene. The CDR3 length is 14 residues. The CDR3 loop is CASSTVGRQETQYF. DNA for the CDR3: TGTGCCAGCAGCACTGTAGGGCGGCAAGAGACCCAGTACTTC.

CDR3 in DNA: TGTGCCAGCAGTGGGACAGGGGATAATGGCTACACCTTC. It encodes CASSGTGDNGYTF. The chain recombines TRBV12-3 or TRBV12-4 with TRBJ1-2, with 10 bases matching TRBD1. V was pared by 5 bases and J by 6 bases, with 3 bases of the junction left unmatched. The CDR3 extends over 13 amino acids.

The gene calls are TRBV6-2 or TRBV6-3 and TRBJ1-6; tentatively, D is TRBD1 (6 bases). This CDR3 region has 15 residues. Germline assignment: CDR1 MNHEY and CDR2 SVGEGT. V lost 2 bases and J lost 7, with 12 bases in between. The CDR3 nucleotides are TGTGCCAGCAGTTACGGACAGCGGAGAAATTCACCCCTCCACTTT. This gives the protein CASSYGQRRNSPLHF.

This chain connects TRBV29-1 to TRBJ1-6; D is possibly TRBD1 (5 bases). V gave up 7 bases and J gave up 7 bases, with 17 bases separating them. Germline V CDR1 and CDR2: SQVTM, ANQGSEA. The CDR3 contains 14 residues. The CDR3 sequence: CSAAFGQTNSPLHF. As DNA, the CDR3 is TGCAGCGCCGCGTTCGGACAAACGAATTCACCCCTCCACTTT.

The gene calls are TRBV2 and TRBJ1-1; maybe TRBD1 (6 bases). CDR3 length: 16 amino acids. V was clipped by 3 bases and J by 1 base, with 15 bases between them. CDR1 is SNHLY, CDR2 FYNNEI, per germline. The CDR3 region is CASSDHSGGANTEAFF. The CDR3 DNA follows: TGTGCCAGCAGTGATCACTCCGGGGGCGCGAACACTGAAGCTTTCTTT.

The chain employs TRBV7-8 and TRBJ1-5, with 9 bases matching TRBD1. The length of the CDR3 is 19 residues. Unmatched junction bases numbered 15, after V lost 2 bases and J lost 4 bases. Germline V gene lookup returns CDR1 SGHVS and CDR2 FQNEAQ. CDR3 sequence (DNA): TGTGCCAGCAGCTTAAGTGGCGGGAGGGGACAGGGAAGAAATCAGCCCCAGCATTTT. This codes for CASSLSGGRGQGRNQPQHF.

The rearrangement links TRBV30 to TRBJ2-5; 9 bases align to TRBD1. The CDR3 totals 15 residues. V dropped 3 bases and J dropped 1; count of bases not matched to a gene: 6. Germline V lookup: CDR1 GTSNPN, CDR2 SVGIG (reference sequence). The CDR3 region is CAWRFRDRAQETQYF. The CDR3 nucleotides are TGTGCCTGGAGGTTCCGGGACAGGGCCCAAGAGACCCAGTACTTC. The variable domain in full, completed from reference TRBV30 and TRBJ2-5, reads SQTIHQWPATLVQPVGSPLSLECTVEGTSNPNLYWYRQAAGRGLQLLFYSVGIGQISSEVPQNLSASRPQDRQFILSSKKLLLSDSGFYLCAWRFRDRAQETQYFGPGTRLLVL.

The V and J genes are TRBV5-1 and TRBJ2-5; 13 nucleotides agree with TRBD2. Trimming took 0 bases from V and 1 from J; bases not matched to a gene: 0. CDR1 and CDR2 from the germline V gene are SGHRS and YFSETQ. This CDR3 has 16 amino acids. CDR3 sequence: CASSLGTSGGQETQYF. The CDR3 nucleotides read TGCGCCAGCAGCTTGGGGACTAGCGGGGGCCAAGAGACCCAGTACTTC.

The chain is built from TRBV6-5 and TRBJ1-1; D ambiguous. Germline CDR1 reads MNHEY; CDR2 reads SVGAGI. The V end lost 7 bases, the J end lost 0 bases, and 9 bases lay between the germline ends. CDR3 length: 13 amino acids. CDR3 in amino acids: CASTWTVNTEAFF. DNA for the CDR3: TGTGCCAGCACCTGGACGGTGAACACTGAAGCTTTCTTT.

The chain uses TRBV7-3 and TRBJ2-3; D unresolved. The V end was cut by 1 base, the J end by 5 bases, with 4 bases between. This CDR3 contains 12 residues. The germline V gene has CDR1 SGHTA and CDR2 FQGTGA. CDR3 sequence: CASSLMRDTQYF. Here the CDR3 DNA reads TGTGCCAGCAGCTTAATGAGAGATACGCAGTATTTT. The whole variable domain, filled in from reference TRBV7-3 and TRBJ2-3, reads GAGVSQTPSNKVTEKGKYVELRCDPISGHTALYWYRQSLGQGPEFLIYFQGTGAADDSGLPNDRFFAVRPEGSVSTLKIQRTERGDSAVYLCASSLMRDTQYFGPGTRLTVL.

This chain links TRBV7-3 with TRBJ2-2; 9 nucleotides match TRBD1. The V gene's germline CDR1 is SGHTA and CDR2 FQGTGA. The length of the CDR3 is 18 residues. With V trimmed by 1 base and J by 5 bases, 11 bases remained unmatched. The CDR3 DNA follows: TGTGCCAGCAGCTTAAGCGGGACAGGGTTGGTTCGGACCGGGGAGCTGTTTTTT. Amino acid sequence: CASSLSGTGLVRTGELFF.

The chain has TRBV27 and TRBJ2-6; perhaps TRBD1 as D (5 bases). CDR1 and CDR2 from the germline V gene are MNHEY and SMNVEV (reference sequence). V lost 5 bases and J lost 3, with 11 bases in between. CDR3 size: 15 residues. The CDR3 sequence: CASSPGLGGANVLTF. In DNA form, the CDR3 reads TGTGCCAGCAGTCCAGGGTTAGGTGGGGCCAACGTCCTGACTTTC.

This clone has just one count. This chain links TRBV6-1 with TRBJ2-5; the D is unclear. This CDR3 is 15 amino acids long. Trimming stripped 1 base from V and 5 bases from J, with 14 bases between. Per germline, CDR1 MNHNS and CDR2 SASEGT. This CDR3 reads CASSEVLGYGETQYF. CDR3 DNA: TGTGCCAGCAGTGAAGTCTTAGGGTACGGGGAGACCCAGTACTTC.

The gene calls are TRBV6-4 and TRBJ1-1; perhaps TRBD1 as D (6 bases). The V gene's germline CDR1 is MRHNA and CDR2 SNTAGT. This CDR3 is built from 15 residues. V lost 6 bases, J lost 4 bases, and 18 bases lay in between. The chain's CDR3 is CASSPEGGIGTEAFF. For the CDR3, the DNA is TGTGCCAGCAGCCCGGAGGGGGGGATAGGCACTGAAGCTTTCTTT.

The chain carries TRBV9 and TRBJ2-7; 14 bases are a match to TRBD2. The CDR3 contains 17 residues. J gave up 7 bases and V 0 bases, and 9 bases lay outside the gene matches. Per germline, CDR1 SGDLS and CDR2 YYNGEE. The CDR3 protein is CASSVDLGLAGGGEQYF. Written as DNA, the CDR3 is TGTGCCAGCAGCGTAGATCTCGGACTAGCGGGAGGAGGGGAGCAGTACTTC.

The chain combines TRBV29-1 with TRBJ2-7; the D is unclear. This CDR3 has 14 amino acids. Trimming stripped 4 bases from V and 0 bases from J, with 13 bases between. The germline V gene has CDR1 SQVTM and CDR2 ANQGSEA. The CDR3 region is CSVALDGFSYEQYF. DNA of the CDR3: TGCAGCGTTGCCCTGGACGGTTTCTCCTACGAGCAGTACTTC.

The V call is TRBV3-1 (or the pseudogene TRBV3-2), the J call TRBJ1-5, with D possibly being TRBD1 (6 bases). The V and J ends lost 5 bases and 4 bases respectively, with 15 bases between them. The CDR3 is 15 amino acids. The germline gives CDR1 LGHDT, CDR2 YNNKEL (reference sequence). The CDR3 sequence is CASSSSDRTNQPQHF. The DNA of the CDR3 is TGTGCCAGCAGCTCTTCGGACAGAACAAATCAGCCCCAGCATTTT.

The rearrangement joins TRBV7-9 to TRBJ1-2; D is undetermined. From germline, CDR1 is SEHNR and CDR2 FQNEAQ (reference sequence). The CDR3 loop spans 14 amino acids. V lost 3 bases to trimming and J lost 4 bases, with 12 bases between them. The DNA of the CDR3 is TGTGCCAGCAGCTTTTCCCCGCAGGCCTATGGCTACACCTTC. Amino acids: CASSFSPQAYGYTF. Using reference TRBV7-9 and TRBJ1-2 for the parts outside the CDR3, the full variable domain is DTGVSQNPRHKITKRGQNVTFRCDPISEHNRLYWYRQTLGQGPEFLTYFQNEAQLEKSRLLSDRFSAERPKGSFSTLEIQRTEQGDSAMYLCASSFSPQAYGYTFGSGTRLTVV.

This sequence joins TRBV4-2 and TRBJ1-2; no reliable D call. With 2 bases removed from V and 2 bases from J, the gap between germline ends came to 24 bases. CDR3 length: 19 residues. CDR1 LGHNA and CDR2 YNFKEQ come from the germline V gene. CDR3 amino acids: CASSQSLAQGQRENYGYTF. The CDR3, as DNA: TGTGCCAGCAGCCAATCCCTCGCCCAAGGGCAGAGGGAGAACTATGGCTACACCTTC.

The gene calls are TRBV29-1 and TRBJ1-2, with 7 nucleotides matching TRBD1. The CDR3 is 15 amino acids. Germline values: CDR1 SQVTM, CDR2 ANQGSEA. V shed 4 bases, J shed 1 base, and the junction held 9 bases outside the gene matches. The CDR3 DNA reads TGCAGCGTTGCCCGCTGGACAGGTTTTAACTATGGCTACACCTTC. Translated: CSVARWTGFNYGYTF.

The V and J genes are TRBV7-9 and TRBJ2-4; unclear D gene. The germline V and J ends were trimmed by 1 base and 9 bases, with 13 bases remaining between them. The CDR3 covers 14 residues. Germline assignment: CDR1 SEHNR and CDR2 FQNEAQ (reference sequence). The CDR3 region has the DNA TGTGCCAGCAGCTTAGAGGACGGTCATGTCATTCAGTACTTC. Translation gives CASSLEDGHVIQYF.

This clone has a single count. The chain links TRBV3-1 (or the pseudogene TRBV3-2) to TRBJ2-1; D remains unclear. Germline CDR1 and CDR2: LGHDT and YNNKEL (reference sequence). The CDR3 runs 15 residues. Trimming took off 7 bases at V and 7 bases at J, with 20 bases between the two ends. Here the CDR3 DNA reads TGTGCCAGCATGATCGGGCCCGGATTTCGGAATGAGCAGTTCTTC. This encodes CASMIGPGFRNEQFF.

V and J are TRBV2 and TRBJ2-5, with D tentatively TRBD1 (5 bases). Germline V lookup: CDR1 SNHLY, CDR2 FYNNEI. The CDR3 is 13 residues long. The V end lost 7 bases, the J end lost 3 bases, and 12 bases lay between the germline ends. The CDR3 DNA reads as TGTGCCAGCACCCAGGGTCGGAAAGAGACCCAGTACTTC. As protein: CASTQGRKETQYF.

This clone was seen once. V gene TRBV27 combines with J gene TRBJ2-7, with 12 nucleotides matching TRBD2. This CDR3 region has 19 residues. V lost 2 bases and J lost 0; bases outside the gene matches: 11. Germline V CDR1 and CDR2: MNHEY, SMNVEV (reference sequence). The CDR3 DNA reads TGTGCCAGCAGTTTAAGACCGGGACTAGCGGGTGCTAGCTCCTACGAGCAGTACTTC. Protein: CASSLRPGLAGASSYEQYF.

The chain is built from TRBV7-2 and TRBJ2-7, with 10 nucleotides matching TRBD2. The germline gives CDR1 SGHTA, CDR2 FQGNSA. The V gene end was trimmed by 3 bases and the J gene end by 2 bases; junction bases not matched to a gene: 1. This CDR3 has 14 amino acids. As DNA, the CDR3 is TGTGCCAGCAGCTTTCTAGCGGGGGCCTACGAGCAGTACTTC. It specifies CASSFLAGAYEQYF.